This T cell receptor beta chain is drawn from a study of control samples from healthy donors and cancer patients. Sequenced by immunoSEQ multiplex PCR; TCRdb stores in-frame clones only, minus some. The top ten hold approximately 1.5% of the sample, which has about 180,000 clones, 94% seen once. The CDR3 covers 16 residues. V was cut by 6 bases and J by 1 base, with 17 bases left in between. Germline V gene lookup returns CDR1 SGHTA and CDR2 FQGNSA. The sequencing sample was made of blood. This TCR came from a woman in her late teens or twenties in good health. This chain uses TRBV7-2 with TRBJ2-3; D could derive from TRBD1 or TRBD2 (5 bases each). The CDR3 DNA follows: TGTGCCAGCAGTCTCGTCCCCCGAGGGGGCACAGATACGCAGTATTTT. Protein sequence: CASSLVPRGGTDTQYF.